This entry lists 30 T cell receptor beta chains sequenced from one sample in a study of blood T cell repertoires in COVID-19. Clones were read by immunoSEQ multiplex PCR, and TCRdb kept only the in-frame ones, dropping some. The sample holds 250,000 to 350,000 clones; around 87% are singletons and the top ten take 7.8%. The specimen was peripheral blood. These receptors originate from a woman aged 45-59 years who had recovered from COVID-19.

This clone has only one observation. The chain uses TRBV19 and TRBJ2-3, with D perhaps matching TRBD2 (5 bases). V was shortened by 9 bases and J by 3 bases, with 10 bases between the two germline ends. The germline gives CDR1 LNHDA, CDR2 SQIVND (reference sequence). CDR3 length: 12 amino acids. Here the CDR3 DNA reads TGTGCCAGCCTCGGGGAAACAGATACGCAGTATTTT. As protein: CASLGETDTQYF.

A single count supports this clone. The CDR3 DNA sequence: TGTGCCAGCAGCTTAGGCAGGGACAATCAGCCCCAGCATTTT. Protein product: CASSLGRDNQPQHF. The chain employs TRBV7-9 and TRBJ1-5; D is perhaps TRBD1 (5 bases). The CDR3 has 14 amino acids. The V end lost 1 base, the J end lost 3 bases, and 7 bases lay between the germline ends. Germline values: CDR1 SEHNR, CDR2 FQNEAQ (reference sequence).

This chain links TRBV7-2 with TRBJ2-1, with a weak D call TRBD1 (6 bases). CDR1 SGHTA and CDR2 FQGNSA come from the germline V gene. Trimming cost V 3 bases and J 0 bases, with 12 bases left between them. This CDR3 spans 16 amino acids. Here the CDR3 DNA reads TGTGCCAGCAGCTTGGCCGGGACAACCTCCTACAATGAGCAGTTCTTC. It specifies CASSLAGTTSYNEQFF.

J is TRBJ2-7 and V is TRBV5-6; possible D gene TRBD1, 6 bases. The CDR3 runs to 11 residues. Trimming took off 5 bases at V and 3 bases at J, with 6 bases between the two ends. Germline V gene sequence: CDR1 SGHDT, CDR2 YYEEEE. The CDR3 is CASRDSYEQYF. The DNA for the CDR3 is TGTGCCAGCAGGGACAGCTACGAGCAGTACTTC.

The chain uses TRBV4-1 and TRBJ2-5; 8 bases fit TRBD2. The CDR3 sequence is 14 residues long. J gave up 3 bases and V 3 bases, and 3 bases lay outside the gene matches. Germline V gives CDR1 MGHRA, CDR2 YSYEKL. The CDR3 nucleotides read TGCGCCAGCAGCCACCACGGGGGGGAAGAGACCCAGTACTTC. Protein product: CASSHHGGEETQYF.

The chain joins TRBV5-5 to TRBJ1-1, with D possibly TRBD1 on 5 matching bases. The CDR3 is 15 amino acids. Trimming left V 6 bases short and J 1 base short, with 16 bases between. Per germline, CDR1 SGHKS and CDR2 YYEKEE (reference sequence). DNA of the CDR3: TGTGCCAGCAACCCCCTGACGGGGGGGAACACTGAAGCTTTCTTT. Translating it yields CASNPLTGGNTEAFF.

The V gene is TRBV7-8, the J gene TRBJ2-7; 7 nucleotides match TRBD2. The germline V gene has CDR1 SGHVS and CDR2 FQNEAQ. CDR3 length: 14 residues. Germline trimming cut 5 bases from V and 0 bases from J; bases unmatched to any gene: 4. CDR3: CASSRRTSSYEQYF. The CDR3 nucleotides read TGTGCCAGCAGCCGTAGGACTAGCTCCTACGAGCAGTACTTC.

This clone was seen more than once but under ten times. The V gene is TRBV19, the J gene TRBJ1-6; D is ambiguous. Germline V gene sequence: CDR1 LNHDA, CDR2 SQIVND (reference sequence). The V end lost 5 bases, the J end lost 7 bases, and 6 bases lay between the germline ends. The CDR3 length is 12 residues. The CDR3 nucleotides read TGTGCCAGTAGTTGGCAGAATTCACCCCTCCACTTT. Protein product: CASSWQNSPLHF.

This clone was recorded once. The chain recombines TRBV11-1 with TRBJ2-7; 7 bases match TRBD1. The ends lost 5 bases at V and 7 bases at J; junction bases unmatched: 8. Looked up from germline, CDR1 is SGHAT and CDR2 is FQDESV (reference sequence). This CDR3 contains 13 residues. As DNA, the CDR3 is TGTGCCAGCAGCCTCCGGGACAGTAAAGAGCAGTACTTC. The encoded protein is CASSLRDSKEQYF.

This clone was observed a few times. V gene TRBV2 combines with J gene TRBJ2-1; 9 nucleotides agree with TRBD2. The CDR3 runs to 14 residues. CDR1 and CDR2 from the germline V gene are SNHLY and FYNNEI. The J segment lost 2 bases and the V segment lost 8 bases, leaving 4 bases of the junction unmatched. The CDR3 region has the DNA TGTGCCAGCCGTTTAGCGGGGGCCTACAATGAGCAGTTCTTC. Its translation is CASRLAGAYNEQFF.

This rearrangement joins TRBV3-1 (or the pseudogene TRBV3-2) to TRBJ2-5; 8 bases agree with TRBD2. V lost 11 bases, J lost 4 bases, and 3 bases stayed unmatched. Germline V CDR1 and CDR2: LGHDT, YNNKEL (reference sequence). There are 11 residues in the CDR3. The CDR3 nucleotides are TGTGCCGCGGGGGGCCTAGAGACCCAGTACTTC. Translated: CAAGGLETQYF.

This chain links TRBV25-1 with TRBJ1-4, with D unclear. This CDR3 has 12 amino acids. V lost 5 bases and J 8 bases, leaving 9 bases between the germline ends. Per the germline V gene, CDR1 is MGHDK and CDR2 is SYGVNS. The CDR3 loop reads CASSHSREKLFF. CDR3 bases: TGTGCCAGCAGTCACAGCCGGGAAAAACTGTTTTTT.

The chain joins TRBV25-1 to TRBJ2-7; TRBD1 agrees at 9 bases. Per germline, CDR1 MGHDK and CDR2 SYGVNS. The V segment lost 7 bases and the J segment 5 bases; nucleotides outside the gene matches: 6. The CDR3 contains 13 residues. CDR3 DNA: TGTGCCAGCACGGGACAGGGACCCCACGAGCAGTACTTC. Its protein product is CASTGQGPHEQYF.

V gene TRBV2 combines with J gene TRBJ1-5; D gene uncertain. Germline CDR1 is SNHLY and CDR2 is FYNNEI. This CDR3 is built from 13 residues. Trimming removed 8 bases at V and 9 bases at J, with 17 bases between. The CDR3 DNA reads as TGTGCCAGCGGGAACCTTGCCGGGGTGCCCCAGCATTTT. Amino acid sequence: CASGNLAGVPQHF.

This chain links TRBV7-9 with TRBJ2-2; 7 bases agree with TRBD1. The germline CDR1 and CDR2 sequences are SEHNR and FQNEAQ (reference sequence). V lost 5 bases to trimming and J lost 0 bases; unmatched junction nucleotides: 6. The CDR3 is made up of 16 amino acids. In DNA, the CDR3 is TGTGCCAGCAGCCCACCGGACAGGTCGAACACCGGGGAGCTGTTTTTT. As protein: CASSPPDRSNTGELFF.

This clone was seen just once. The chain is built from TRBV6-4 and TRBJ2-7; TRBD2 matches 8 bases. This CDR3 contains 11 residues. The V gene end was trimmed by 6 bases and the J gene end by 5 bases; junction bases not matched to a gene: 0. The germline V gene encodes CDR1 MRHNA and CDR2 SNTAGT. The DNA of the CDR3 is TGTGCCAGCAGGCGGGGGGACGAGCAGTACTTC. Translation: CASRRGDEQYF.

V is TRBV7-2 and J is TRBJ1-1; TRBD1 aligns across 7 bases. The CDR3 has 13 residues. Unmatched junction bases numbered 7, after V lost 1 base and J lost 11 bases. CDR1 is SGHTA, CDR2 FQGNSA, per germline. The CDR3 DNA reads TGTGCCAGCAGCTTAGAACAGGGGTGGCAGGCTTTCTTT. Encoded protein: CASSLEQGWQAFF.

This rearrangement joins TRBV14 to TRBJ2-1; the match to TRBD2 covers 8 bases. Germline-derived CDR1 and CDR2 are SGHDN and FVKESK. The CDR3 has 16 residues. The trim removed 0 bases at V and 4 bases at J, leaving 5 bases unmatched. CDR3 DNA sequence: TGTGCCAGCAGCCAAGATGGAGCGGGAGTTTACAATGAGCAGTTCTTC. Its translation: CASSQDGAGVYNEQFF.

Only one count was recorded for this clone. V is TRBV6-5 and J is TRBJ1-1, with D unresolved. CDR1 and CDR2 from the germline V gene are MNHEY and SVGAGI. V was shortened by 0 bases and J by 4 bases, with 9 bases between the two germline ends. There are 14 residues in the CDR3. The DNA of the CDR3 is TGTGCCAGCAGTTACTCGCGAGGTAGCACTGAAGCTTTCTTT. Its protein is CASSYSRGSTEAFF.

This chain uses TRBV3-1 (or the pseudogene TRBV3-2) with TRBJ2-3; 11 nucleotides agree with TRBD2. CDR1 and CDR2 from the germline V gene are LGHDT and YNNKEL (reference sequence). This CDR3 is 16 amino acids long. V lost 5 bases to trimming and J lost 2 bases; unmatched junction nucleotides: 6. CDR3 sequence: CASSGLAGGPTDTQYF. CDR3 sequence (DNA): TGTGCCAGCAGCGGACTAGCGGGCGGACCCACAGATACGCAGTATTTT.

The chain joins TRBV27 to TRBJ1-5; the D is unclear. The CDR3 loop spans 14 amino acids. CDR1 and CDR2 from the germline V gene are MNHEY and SMNVEV (reference sequence). V lost 2 bases to trimming and J lost 1 base, with 6 bases between them. The CDR3 DNA reads as TGTGCCAGCAGTTTAGGGAGGAGCAATCAGCCCCAGCATTTT. This codes for CASSLGRSNQPQHF.

This CDR3 is CASSLEHSQPQHF. The CDR3 region has the DNA TGTGCCAGCAGCTTAGAGCACAGTCAGCCCCAGCATTTT. The genes are TRBV7-2 and TRBJ1-5; no definite D call. Germline lookup yields CDR1 SGHTA and CDR2 FQGNSA. Deletions cut 1 base from V and 6 bases from J, with 7 bases between. The CDR3 covers 13 residues.

This clone has a handful of counts. This chain connects TRBV5-4 to TRBJ2-2; D possibly corresponds to TRBD2 (6 bases). The germline V gene has CDR1 SGHNT and CDR2 YYREEE (reference sequence). The CDR3 has 15 residues. V dropped 3 bases and J dropped 4 bases, with 13 bases sitting between them. CDR3 amino acids: CASSYAGTPTGELFF. CDR3 DNA: TGTGCCAGCAGCTATGCCGGGACTCCCACCGGGGAGCTGTTTTTT.

The rearrangement joins TRBV7-2 to TRBJ1-2; D perhaps matches TRBD1 (6 bases). The CDR3 has 16 residues. Trimming pared 5 bases from V and 4 bases from J, leaving 20 bases between. Looked up from germline, CDR1 is SGHTA and CDR2 is FQGNSA. CDR3: CASSPRRQGNTYGYTF. For the CDR3, the DNA is TGTGCCAGCAGCCCCCGGCGGCAGGGGAACACCTATGGCTACACCTTC.

This clone was observed a single time. The rearrangement joins TRBV28 to TRBJ2-7; 7 nucleotides align to TRBD2. Germline V gene lookup returns CDR1 MDHEN and CDR2 SYDVKM. The CDR3 sequence is 12 residues long. Trimming took 3 bases from V and 7 from J; bases not matched to a gene: 3. CDR3 region: CASSLGGLEQYF. DNA of the CDR3: TGTGCCAGCAGTTTGGGGGGGTTGGAGCAGTACTTC.

The rearrangement joins TRBV19 to TRBJ2-5; possibly TRBD1 for D (6 bases). Between the trimmed V and J ends, which lost 7 bases and 7 bases, there was a span of 16 bases. The CDR3 is 13 residues long. CDR1 is LNHDA, CDR2 SQIVND, per germline (reference sequence). The CDR3, as DNA: TGTGCCAGTACCAAAGACAGGTCCGGGACCCAGTACTTC. It yields the protein CASTKDRSGTQYF.

The DNA of the CDR3 is TGTGCCAGCAGCTTAGGGGCGGGAGTCCCATCCTACGAGCAGTACTTC. Protein: CASSLGAGVPSYEQYF. This chain connects TRBV7-6 to TRBJ2-7, with 7 nucleotides matching TRBD2. V shed 1 base, J shed 1 base, and the junction held 7 bases outside the gene matches. Germline CDR1 is SGHVS and CDR2 is FNYEAQ. The CDR3 is 16 residues long.

The DNA for the CDR3 is TGTGCCTGGAGTCTGGGACAGGGTGAGACCCAGTACTTC. It codes for CAWSLGQGETQYF. V is TRBV30 and J is TRBJ2-5, with 9 bases fitting TRBD1. CDR1 and CDR2 from the germline V gene are GTSNPN and SVGIG (reference sequence). The CDR3 runs 13 residues. Unmatched junction bases numbered 3, after V lost 2 bases and J lost 5 bases.

This chain uses TRBV7-3 with TRBJ2-1; D ambiguous. Germline assignment: CDR1 SGHTA and CDR2 FQGTGA. The CDR3 is 14 residues long. The V end was cut by 5 bases, the J end by 2 bases, with 10 bases between. CDR3 DNA: TGTGCCAGCAGCCCCCCGGAGCCCTACAATGAGCAGTTCTTC. Its protein is CASSPPEPYNEQFF.

Worth noting for this clone: Other DNA sequences in the sample encode the same CDR3. The chain has TRBV6-5 and TRBJ2-7, with 14 bases that match TRBD2. The ends lost 6 bases at V and 4 bases at J; junction bases unmatched: 5. CDR3 length equals 15 residues. Germline V gene lookup returns CDR1 MNHEY and CDR2 SVGAGI. For the CDR3, the DNA is TGTGCCAGCAGCCCCGGACTAGCGGGAGGATACGAGCAGTACTTC. Encoded protein: CASSPGLAGGYEQYF.